Ten or more counts support the clone carrying this TCR beta chain. Its antigen is not known. The data derive from a study of CD8+ T cells in alopecia areata. The wider study: Patients received oral tofacitinib, 5 to 10 mg twice daily, for moderate-to-severe alopecia areata. Study-level results: Scalp sample data also include resident alphabeta T cells from normal skin.

The authors extracted RNA and reverse transcribed it into cDNA as the sequencing template. Assay: immunoSEQ multiplex PCR; the TCRdb copy retains only in-frame clones and omits some. The table shows fewer than 250,000 clones, with around 43% occurring only once. The treatment: oral pan-JAK inhibitor, 5-10 mg twice daily. The sample here was CD4+ T cells sorted from blood, taken at approximately week 39, from a patient treated with tofacitinib. The origin of this receptor is a human donor with alopecia areata.

The DNA for the CDR3 is TGTGCCAGCTCACCACGTGGGGGGACTAGCGGCTACGAGCAGTACTTC. It translates to CASSPRGGTSGYEQYF. The chain recombines TRBV18 with TRBJ2-7, with 11 bases identical to TRBD2. The junction had 5 bases not matched to a gene; V was cut back by 1 base and J by 3 bases. This CDR3 contains 16 residues. CDR1 KGHSH and CDR2 LQKENI come from the germline V gene.